Presented here are 27 T cell receptor beta chains from one specimen sequenced in a study of shared clonotypes between healthy human individuals. Measured with immunoSEQ multiplex PCR; TCRdb has only the in-frame clones, and not every one. Of around 650,000 clones in the sample, approximately 96% were seen once. Naive CD8 isolation took CD45RO-negative cells positively selected for CCR7 and excluded terminally differentiated effector memory CD45RA+ cells. Sequencing used naive CD8+ T cells sorted from blood. All receptors derive from a woman in her 30s in good health.

V gene TRBV19 combines with J gene TRBJ2-2, with D maybe TRBD2 (6 bases). CDR1 is LNHDA, CDR2 SQIVND, per germline (reference sequence). The length of the CDR3 is 18 residues. Trimming removed 0 bases from V and 2 bases from J, with 16 bases in between. CDR3 region: CASSIEELGRSNTGELFF. CDR3 sequence (DNA): TGTGCCAGTAGTATAGAGGAGCTGGGGAGGTCCAACACCGGGGAGCTGTTTTTT.

This clone occurred once. V is TRBV7-9 and J is TRBJ2-2; no clear D gene. In germline, CDR1 is SEHNR, CDR2 FQNEAQ (reference sequence). The CDR3 contains 19 residues. Trimming shortened V by 5 bases and J by 1 base, and 23 bases separated the two germline ends. CDR3 protein: CASSPPIGLTKRNTGELFF. In nucleotides, the CDR3 is TGTGCCAGCAGCCCGCCCATAGGTCTAACTAAAAGGAACACCGGGGAGCTGTTTTTT. Combining the CDR3 with reference TRBV7-9 and TRBJ2-2 gives the whole variable domain DTGVSQNPRHKITKRGQNVTFRCDPISEHNRLYWYRQTLGQGPEFLTYFQNEAQLEKSRLLSDRFSAERPKGSFSTLEIQRTEQGDSAMYLCASSPPIGLTKRNTGELFFGEGSRLTVL.

This clone occurred a few times. J is TRBJ2-7 and V is TRBV2, with D possibly matching TRBD1 (6 bases). Trimming removed 6 bases at V and 6 bases at J, with 30 bases between. Germline-derived CDR1 and CDR2 are SNHLY and FYNNEI. CDR3 length: 18 amino acids. The DNA for the CDR3 is TGTGCCAGCAGCTGGGACAAGATTAAAGCAAGACCCGAGTTCGAGCAGTACTTC. Amino acids: CASSWDKIKARPEFEQYF.

The gene calls are TRBV28 and TRBJ2-7; D uncertain. Germline CDR1 and CDR2: MDHEN and SYDVKM. This CDR3 is built from 14 residues. Trimming took 7 bases from V and 3 from J, leaving 16 bases between them. CDR3: CASTKGPTNYEQYF. CDR3 DNA sequence: TGTGCCAGCACAAAGGGCCCCACTAACTACGAGCAGTACTTC.

In nucleotides, the CDR3 is TGTGCCAGCAGTTTACGGATAGACTCAGACTACGAGCAGTACTTC. This translates into CASSLRIDSDYEQYF. V and J are TRBV28 and TRBJ2-7; no firm D call. Trimming removed 2 bases from V and 3 bases from J, with 14 bases in between. Per the germline V gene, CDR1 is MDHEN and CDR2 is SYDVKM. CDR3 size: 15 residues.

The CDR3 nucleotides read TGTGCCAGCAGGACCAGGCCTTACGAGCAGTACTTC. This codes for CASRTRPYEQYF. The rearrangement joins TRBV2 to TRBJ2-7, with D uncertain. Trimming pared 6 bases from V and 4 bases from J, leaving 10 bases between. Per the germline V gene, CDR1 is SNHLY and CDR2 is FYNNEI. The CDR3 runs 12 residues.

The V and J genes are TRBV27 and TRBJ2-7; 9 bases map to TRBD1. Germline assignment: CDR1 MNHEY and CDR2 SMNVEV (reference sequence). The CDR3 contains 15 residues. V was pared by 7 bases and J by 2 bases, with 9 bases of the junction left unmatched. CDR3 sequence (DNA): TGTGCCAGCACAGGGGGGGACAGGGTGCCCTACGAGCAGTACTTC. Translation: CASTGGDRVPYEQYF.

This chain joins TRBV27 and TRBJ1-1; the D gene is possibly TRBD1 (5 bases). Germline V gene lookup returns CDR1 MNHEY and CDR2 SMNVEV (reference sequence). CDR3 length: 14 amino acids. The V gene lost 5 bases and the J gene lost 1 base, with 11 bases spanning the gap. The CDR3 DNA is TGTGCCAGCAGTAACTTGGGGGGGAACACTGAAGCTTTCTTT. Its translation is CASSNLGGNTEAFF.

This chain joins TRBV11-2 and TRBJ1-1; D gene unclear. Per the germline V gene, CDR1 is SGHAT and CDR2 is FQNNGV. V lost 3 bases and J 8 bases, leaving 7 bases between the germline ends. This CDR3 has 11 amino acids. The CDR3 DNA sequence: TGTGCCAGCAGCTTGATTGGGGAAGCTTTCTTT. This translates into CASSLIGEAFF.

The chain links TRBV6-5 to TRBJ1-5; D is uncertain. From germline, CDR1 is MNHEY and CDR2 SVGAGI. V was shortened by 6 bases and J by 4 bases, with 7 bases between the two germline ends. The CDR3 sequence is 12 residues long. The CDR3: CASSPNNQPQHF. In DNA, the CDR3 is TGTGCCAGCAGCCCTAATAATCAGCCCCAGCATTTT.

The V and J genes are TRBV27 and TRBJ2-3; no definite D call. The germline CDR1 and CDR2 sequences are MNHEY and SMNVEV (reference sequence). The CDR3 spans 13 residues. Between the trimmed V and J ends, which lost 4 bases and 0 bases, there was a span of 5 bases. This CDR3 is CASSYPSTDTQYF. CDR3 bases: TGTGCCAGCAGTTATCCTAGCACAGATACGCAGTATTTT.

The chain combines TRBV2 with TRBJ2-3; TRBD1 matches 10 bases. The length of the CDR3 is 15 residues. V lost 6 bases and J lost 5; bases outside the gene matches: 8. Germline CDR1 SNHLY, CDR2 FYNNEI. CDR3 DNA: TGTGCCAGCAGCCCCCGGGACAGGGGTAGAGATACGCAGTATTTT. This encodes CASSPRDRGRDTQYF.

V is TRBV11-2 and J is TRBJ1-1; D is unresolved. Germline V gives CDR1 SGHAT, CDR2 FQNNGV. CDR3 size: 14 residues. Trimming shortened V by 1 base and J by 1 base, and 7 bases separated the two germline ends. CDR3 residues: CASSLGNTNTEAFF. The CDR3 DNA follows: TGTGCCAGCAGCTTAGGTAACACGAACACTGAAGCTTTCTTT.

This clone has a single count. The J gene is TRBJ2-3, the V gene TRBV19; TRBD1 aligns across 9 bases. CDR3 size: 15 residues. CDR1 and CDR2 (germline): LNHDA, SQIVND (reference sequence). The V segment lost 4 bases and the J segment 4 bases; nucleotides outside the gene matches: 6. The CDR3 DNA reads as TGTGCCAGTAGTACCTATACAGGGGGCGCAGATACGCAGTATTTT. This sequence encodes CASSTYTGGADTQYF.

As to this clone: The same CDR3 arises from other DNA sequences in this sample as well. The chain is built from TRBV27 and TRBJ2-7, with D possibly TRBD1 on 6 matching bases. Trimming took 6 bases from V and 4 from J, leaving 13 bases between them. The CDR3 is made up of 13 amino acids. Germline CDR1 and CDR2: MNHEY and SMNVEV (reference sequence). The CDR3 nucleotides read TGTGCCAGCAGAGGGGGTACAGGGTACGAGCAGTACTTC. Its protein is CASRGGTGYEQYF.

This clone came up once. The J gene is TRBJ2-1, the V gene TRBV28; 15 nucleotides match TRBD2. This CDR3 is 18 amino acids long. Germline CDR1 MDHEN, CDR2 SYDVKM. Trimming at V came to 5 bases and at J to 3 bases, leaving 8 bases not matched to a gene. The CDR3 DNA sequence: TGTGCCAGCAGTCCGGGGACTAGCGGGAGGCTAAGCTACAATGAGCAGTTCTTC. Amino acids: CASSPGTSGRLSYNEQFF. The complete variable domain, with remaining parts taken from reference TRBV28 and TRBJ2-1, reads DVKVTQSSRYLVKRTGEKVFLECVQDMDHENMFWYRQDPGLGLRLIYFSYDVKMKEKGDIPEGYSVSREKKERFSLILESASTNQTSMYLCASSPGTSGRLSYNEQFFGPGTRLTVL.

Concerning this clone: Different DNA sequences within this sample yield the same CDR3. The chain carries TRBV9 and TRBJ1-1; D perhaps matches TRBD1 (5 bases). The CDR3 loop spans 13 amino acids. From germline, CDR1 is SGDLS and CDR2 YYNGEE. Deletions cut 0 bases from V and 5 bases from J, with 8 bases between. The CDR3 sequence: CASSVGGETEAFF. CDR3 bases: TGTGCCAGCAGCGTAGGGGGGGAAACTGAAGCTTTCTTT. Combining the CDR3 with reference TRBV9 and TRBJ1-1 gives the whole variable domain DSGVTQTPKHLITATGQRVTLRCSPRSGDLSVYWYQQSLDQGLQFLIQYYNGEERAKGNILERFSAQQFPDLHSELNLSSLELGDSALYFCASSVGGETEAFFGQGTRLTVV.

The CDR3 protein is CASSLLSAGGNYEQYF. The CDR3 DNA sequence: TGTGCCAGCAGCTTACTGTCGGCGGGAGGTAATTACGAGCAGTACTTC. This chain connects TRBV7-8 to TRBJ2-7; TRBD2 matches 8 bases. The CDR3 contains 16 residues. Per germline, CDR1 SGHVS and CDR2 FQNEAQ. The junction had 10 bases not matched to a gene; V was cut back by 2 bases and J by 4 bases.

The chain carries TRBV28 and TRBJ2-3; no clear D. V was clipped by 7 bases and J by 5 bases, with 16 bases between them. This CDR3 contains 14 residues. Germline lookup yields CDR1 MDHEN and CDR2 SYDVKM. The CDR3 coding sequence is TGTGCCAGCACCCGCACCGATCTCGGAGATACGCAGTATTTT. Residues: CASTRTDLGDTQYF.

V gene TRBV13 combines with J gene TRBJ2-3, with 10 bases lining up with TRBD1. This CDR3 comprises 20 residues. The J segment lost 0 bases and the V segment lost 2 bases, leaving 14 bases of the junction unmatched. CDR1 is PRHDT, CDR2 FYEKMQ, per germline (reference sequence). The CDR3 nucleotides are TGTGCCAGCAGCTTAAGACAGGGGGCTAGCGGAGGGATTAGCACAGATACGCAGTATTTT. Translating it yields CASSLRQGASGGISTDTQYF.

The CDR3 DNA sequence: TGTGCCAGTAGTATAGTGCACAGTGCCTACGAGCAGTACTTC. Protein: CASSIVHSAYEQYF. This chain connects TRBV19 to TRBJ2-7; D remains unclear. CDR3 length: 14 residues. Trimming cost V 1 base and J 2 bases, with 9 bases left between them. CDR1 and CDR2 from the germline V gene are LNHDA and SQIVND (reference sequence).

On this clone itself: Other DNA variants within this sample encode the same CDR3. The chain employs TRBV5-6 and TRBJ2-7, with 7 bases identical to TRBD2. CDR1 is SGHDT and CDR2 is YYEEEE in the germline V gene. The CDR3 is 14 amino acids. The V gene end was trimmed by 0 bases and the J gene end by 4 bases; junction bases not matched to a gene: 4. In DNA form, the CDR3 reads TGTGCCAGCAGCTTGGGGGACTACTCGTACGAGCAGTACTTC. Amino acids: CASSLGDYSYEQYF.

The chain uses TRBV9 and TRBJ2-2; TRBD1 or TRBD2 may be the D gene (5 bases each). V was pared by 7 bases and J by 6 bases, with 10 bases between. CDR3 length: 12 amino acids. CDR1 is SGDLS, CDR2 YYNGEE, per germline. The CDR3 loop reads CASGGLSGELFF. The CDR3 DNA is TGTGCCAGCGGGGGTTTGTCCGGGGAGCTGTTTTTT.

The chain links TRBV27 to TRBJ2-7; D is possibly TRBD1 (5 bases). Per germline, CDR1 MNHEY and CDR2 SMNVEV (reference sequence). The CDR3 spans 16 residues. V dropped 5 bases and J dropped 1 base, with 18 bases sitting between them. This CDR3 is CASSKYLLQGSYEQYF. The CDR3 DNA reads as TGTGCCAGCAGTAAATACCTACTCCAGGGATCCTACGAGCAGTACTTC.

The genes are TRBV21-1 and TRBJ2-3. TRBV21-1 is a listed pseudogene. The CDR3 spans 18 residues. This CDR3 is CASSKSVKEGSYSDTQYF. CDR3 nucleotide sequence: TGTGCCAGCAGCAAATCAGTAAAGGAAGGGTCGTATTCAGATACGCAGTATTTT.

V usage is TRBV11-2 and J usage is TRBJ2-3; D ambiguous. Trimming shortened V by 4 bases and J by 5 bases, and 10 bases separated the two germline ends. From germline, CDR1 is SGHAT and CDR2 FQNNGV. This CDR3 is 13 amino acids long. In DNA, the CDR3 is TGTGCCAGCAGCTCCCATGTTCTAGATACGCAGTATTTT. Translation: CASSSHVLDTQYF.

The genes are TRBV11-2 and TRBJ2-4; a weak D match, TRBD2 (5 bases). The CDR3 contains 15 residues. The germline CDR1 and CDR2 sequences are SGHAT and FQNNGV. V lost 0 bases to trimming and J lost 8 bases, with 14 bases between them. DNA for the CDR3: TGTGCCAGCAGCTTAGAATGGACTGGGTTAGACATTCAGTACTTC. Translated, it gives CASSLEWTGLDIQYF.